The next 13 T cell receptor beta chains were all read from a single sample in a study of circulating CD8 cells and anti-PD-1 response in melanoma. Using approximately 14 ng of total RNA, TCR libraries were made with the QIAseq Immune Repertoire TCR panel. TCRdb fed the reads into MiXCR, producing one record per CDR3 protein. The top ten hold less than 35% of the sample, which has approximately 300 distinct CDR3 sequences, less than 5% seen once. Four subsets defined by PD-1 and/or TIGIT were sorted from live CD3+CD8+TCRalphabeta+ cells. Sample: CD8+ T cells from PBMCs, taken at baseline or after one month of anti-PD-1 therapy (not recorded which). The source is a human donor with melanoma.

This clonotype is deemed large (0.1 to 1%). This sequence joins TRBV28 and TRBJ2-4, with TRBD1 as a possible D gene (6 bases). Germline loops: CDR1 MDHEN, CDR2 SYDVKM. This CDR3 is 17 amino acids long. V was trimmed by 4 bases and J by 0 bases, leaving 16 bases between them. DNA of the CDR3: TGTGCCAGCAGTTCCACGACAGGAGTTATAGCCAAAAACATTCAGTACTTC. It is translated as CASSSTTGVIAKNIQYF.

Comment on this clonotype: Sequence at one end of the junction differs from germline and may be a read error. This sequence joins TRBV25-1 and TRBJ2-1, with a weak D call TRBD2 (6 bases). CDR3 size: 11 residues. Germline lookup yields CDR1 MGHDK and CDR2 SYGVNS. The CDR3 protein is CACSGGDERFF. In DNA, the CDR3 is TGTGCCTGCAGTGGAGGGGATGAGCGGTTCTTC. The full variable domain, completed using reference TRBV25-1 and TRBJ2-1, is EADIYQTPRYLVIGTGKKITLECSQTMGHDKMYWYQQDPGMELHLIHYSYGVNSTEKGDLSSESTVSRIRTEHFPLTLESARPSHTSQYLCACSGGDERFFGPGTRLTVL.

By share, this clonotype ranks as medium-sized. One end of the junction varies from germline; a read error may be responsible. This chain joins TRBV24-1 and TRBJ2-3, with a tentative D call TRBD2 (7 bases). Germline V gives CDR1 KGHDR, CDR2 SFDVKD. CDR3 length: 17 residues. The CDR3 sequence: CATSDLGGGRSTDPQYF. The CDR3 DNA sequence: TGTGCCACCAGTGATTTGGGCGGGGGCCGGAGCACAGATCCGCAGTATTTT.

Relative to its sample, this clonotype is medium-sized. V and J are TRBV7-2 and TRBJ2-1; weak D call: TRBD2 (6 bases). Germline V lookup: CDR1 SGHTA, CDR2 FQGNSA. The CDR3 covers 14 residues. Trimming stripped 5 bases from V and 6 bases from J, with 14 bases between. The CDR3 nucleotides read TGTGCCAGCAGCCAACCGGGACTTCCCAATGAGCAGTTCTTC. It yields the protein CASSQPGLPNEQFF.

Worth noting for this clonotype: A much larger clone sits a single nucleotide away, making a read error possible. The chain couples TRBV11-2 to TRBJ2-7, with a possible D match to TRBD1 (5 bases). The length of the CDR3 is 13 residues. Germline lookup yields CDR1 SGHAT and CDR2 FQNNGV. The CDR3 is CASSLGQLYERYF. The CDR3 DNA is TGTGCCAGCAGCTTAGGACAGCTCTACGAGCGGTACTTC. Filled out from reference TRBV11-2 and TRBJ2-7, the complete variable domain reads EAGVAQSPRYKIIEKRQSVAFWCNPISGHATLYWYQQILGQGPKLLIQFQNNGVVDDSQLPKDRFSAERLKGVDSTLKIQPAKLEDSAVYLCASSLGQLYERYFGPGTRLTVT.

By share, this clonotype counts as large. This sequence joins TRBV20-1 and TRBJ2-5; perhaps TRBD2 as D (6 bases). V lost 6 bases and J 2 bases, leaving 25 bases between the germline ends. The CDR3 has 17 residues. From germline, CDR1 is DFQATT and CDR2 SNEGSKA (reference sequence). CDR3 in amino acids: CSAHSTSSLEIQETQYF. DNA of the CDR3: TGCAGTGCGCACTCGACTAGTTCCCTGGAAATACAAGAGACCCAGTACTTC.

Relative to its sample, this clonotype is medium-sized. This chain joins TRBV28 and TRBJ2-2, with D possibly called TRBD1 or TRBD2 (6 bases each). Trimming cost V 5 bases and J 1 base, with 11 bases left between them. CDR3 size: 15 residues. Germline assignment: CDR1 MDHEN and CDR2 SYDVKM. CDR3 in amino acids: CASSKGEVNTGELFF. DNA for the CDR3: TGTGCCAGCAGTAAGGGGGAGGTGAACACCGGGGAGCTGTTTTTT.

This clonotype has more than one count but fewer than ten. The gene calls are TRBV20-1 and TRBJ2-7; D is possibly TRBD1 or TRBD2 (5 bases each). Germline V gene data show CDR1 as DFQATT and CDR2 as SNEGSKA (reference sequence). The V end was cut by 1 base, the J end by 4 bases, with 8 bases between. This CDR3 comprises 12 residues. The CDR3 DNA reads TGCAGTGCTAGAGGGGACGAGTACGAGCAGTACTTC. This translates into CSARGDEYEQYF.

This clonotype is judged hyperexpanded. This chain joins TRBV6-4 and TRBJ2-1, with TRBD1 identical over 9 bases. J lost 10 bases, V lost 6 bases, and 10 bases had no gene match. Germline values: CDR1 MRHNA, CDR2 SNTAGT. The CDR3 sequence is 14 residues long. The CDR3 bases are TGTGCCAGCAGCGCTAAGGGGGGGACAGGGGAGCAGTTCTTC. Translation gives CASSAKGGTGEQFF.

Judged by abundance, this clonotype is hyperexpanded (1% or more). The chain combines TRBV27 with TRBJ2-5, with a tentative D call TRBD2 (7 bases). Deletions cut 8 bases from V and 3 bases from J, with 16 bases between. This CDR3 is built from 14 residues. Germline V gene sequence: CDR1 MNHEY, CDR2 SMNVEV (reference sequence). CDR3 nucleotide sequence: TGTGCCAGCGGGGGGGCTTTCACGGAAGAGACCCAGTACTTC. The encoded protein is CASGGAFTEETQYF.

This clonotype rates as medium-sized. This sequence joins TRBV6-4 and TRBJ2-3; 8 positions match TRBD2. Trimming cost V 3 bases and J 1 base; bases outside gene matches: 3. This CDR3 has 15 amino acids. The germline gives CDR1 MRHNA, CDR2 SNTAGT. This chain's CDR3 is CASSEETSGTDTQYF. CDR3 DNA: TGTGCCAGCAGTGAAGAGACTAGCGGCACAGATACGCAGTATTTT.

In its sample, this clonotype ranks as large (0.1 to 1%). The chain has TRBV20-1 and TRBJ2-7, with no clear D. The V end was cut by 2 bases, the J end by 2 bases, with 13 bases between. The CDR3 length is 14 residues. The germline CDR1 and CDR2 sequences are DFQATT and SNEGSKA (reference sequence). The CDR3 coding sequence is TGCAGTGCTAGATCCTTGGCAGGAGCCTACGAGCAGTACTTC. As protein: CSARSLAGAYEQYF.

By share, this clonotype ranks as large. The chain employs TRBV24-1 and TRBJ2-1; TRBD2 matches at 15 bases. CDR3 length: 16 amino acids. Unmatched junction bases numbered 3, after V lost 3 bases and J lost 7 bases. CDR1 and CDR2 (germline): KGHDR, SFDVKD. The CDR3 bases are TGTGCCACCAGTGATGGACTAGCGGGGGGGAGGAATGAGCAGTTCTTC. Its protein product is CATSDGLAGGRNEQFF.